This T cell receptor beta chain was identified in a study of identical twins. Study results and limitations: Out-of-frame beta sequences exhibited a weaker degree of excess twin sharing.

TCRdb re-derived calls from the 5' RACE reads in MiXCR, one entry per CDR3 protein. The table has around 480,000 distinct CDR3 sequences, 14% seen once. Germline loops: CDR1 LGHDT, CDR2 YNNKEL (reference sequence). The CDR3 contains 15 residues. V was cut by 2 bases and J by 0 bases, with 11 bases left in between. Comments on this clonotype: Its target is unknown.

The same data also contributed to another study, on yellow fever vaccine responses in identical twins. That publication notes: Twins reportedly mounted vaccine T cell responses that seemed partly convergent, partly personalized.

Material: CD4+ T cells sorted from blood. V is TRBV3-1 and J is TRBJ2-7; D remains unclear. This TCR was sampled from a woman between 18 and 29 years old in good health. CDR3: CASSQRHVDSYEQYF. The CDR3 DNA reads TGTGCCAGCAGCCAAAGACACGTCGACTCCTACGAGCAGTACTTC.